This T cell receptor (beta chain) was retrieved from a study of shared T cell receptors in the human thymus (dated by TCRdb to the early 2020s). Notes on the research overall: The study examined how self-reactive, shared T-cell receptor alpha chains are generated in the human thymus.

The CDR3 starts with the cysteine, ends with the phenylalanine, and has 14 residues. The read is trimmed to its CDR3 DNA, 42 bases read in frame from base 1. Trimming takes 6 bases from V and 10 bases from J, and the germline ends sit 21 bases apart. Reading the germline V gene gives CDR1 MGHDK and CDR2 SYGVNS. For this clone: Its cognate antigen has yet to be identified. No much larger clone exists at a distance of one base, and base qualities are not known.

The method behind the library was the immunoSEQ multiplex PCR assay. As stored in TCRdb, this immuneACCESS dataset retains in-frame rearrangements with V and J assigned. A fraction of the clones does not appear; measured against another copy, unresolved V genes explain less than half of the discrepancy, and the remainder lacks a known reason. Counted in this sample were 450,000 to 650,000 clones; more than 75% of them appeared once. The ten largest clones represent about 0.013% of the sample. The same specimen was also included in a second study, on human thymus T cells. As that second paper reports: Immunologically healthy infants undergoing open corrective cardiac surgery for congenital heart defects in Finland were used as donors. Thymus tissue was obtained as surgical resects removed during corrective cardiac surgery. V and J gene segment usage appeared biased in both thymic and peripheral blood repertoires. The related research reported highly overlapping thymic TCR repertoires among unrelated individuals. The study used under ten infant thymus samples plus four related peripheral blood samples to characterize TCR alpha and beta repertoires. Donor ages ranging from about 7 to 250 days were recorded, and about six male and a couple of female infants were included in the cohort. After being mechanically released from the tissue, thymocytes were kept at -70 degrees C in pellets of about 9-34 million cells. Genomic DNA was extracted from frozen cell pellets with a QIAsymphony instrument. TCRB and TCRAD loci were amplified from a standardized quantity of quality-controlled genomic DNA using the immunoSEQ multiplex PCR assay. The amplicons spanned the V(D)J region and were long enough to cover the CDR3 and allow V and J genes to be identified. The commercial immunoSEQ service was used to sequence amplicons on an Illumina platform. Primer bias and sequencing errors were corrected as previously described, and TCRAD and TCRB definitions were based on the IMGT database. immunoSEQ Analyzer 3.0 and VDJTools were used for repertoire analysis, which covered basic statistics, V/J segment usage, diversity estimates, rarefaction and pairwise overlap. Diversity was estimated using the Chao1, ChaoE, Efron-Thisted, Shannon and inverse Simpson indices, and was also estimated on datasets down-sampled to the size of the smallest sample. Repertoire overlap used strict matching of CDR3 nucleotide sequence, V gene and J gene, with Jaccard-based multidimensional scaling clustering. On average, thymus samples yielded approximately 780,000 unique TCRB clonotypes, whereas blood samples yielded about 80,000.

The sequenced sample was thymocytes. This clonotype originated in a boy under two years old with a congenital heart defect. Donor details come from another sample of the same person, matched by shared clones. The sequence is built from TRBV25-1 and TRBJ2-5, and TRBD2 may be the D gene, going by 6 matching bases. The CDR3 reads CASRRGGLGTNQYF. The DNA sequence is given as TGTGCCAGCAGGAGGGGAGGCCTGGGGACGAACCAGTACTTC.